This T cell receptor beta chain appears in the sequencing data of a study of blood T cells in healthy people across ages. Trimming pared 3 bases from V and 6 bases from J, leaving 18 bases between. Germline V gene lookup returns CDR1 DFQATT and CDR2 SNEGSKA (reference sequence). The CDR3 is made up of 14 amino acids. Study results and caveats: Diversity figures based on one million T cells were deemed too low.

The second PCR ran about 6 to 11 cycles with a sample-barcoded 5' primer and J-beta primers. Each of the samples gave a minimum of 3 million paired-end reads that contained CDR3. A single record per CDR3 protein comes from TCRdb applying MiXCR to the 5' RACE reads. The top ten hold 10% to 15% of the sample, which has under 1,000,000 distinct CDR3 sequences, 30% to 45% seen once. PBMCs were isolated at a quantity of at least 7 million per sample. In its sample, this clonotype was seen a few times. Its antigen is unidentified. The clonotype comes from a young man in good health. This chain links TRBV20-1 with TRBJ2-7; the D gene is possibly TRBD1 (6 bases). Specimen: blood. CDR3 residues: CSASTGYPIGEQYF. CDR3 in DNA: TGCAGTGCTAGCACAGGGTACCCCATAGGCGAGCAGTACTTC.